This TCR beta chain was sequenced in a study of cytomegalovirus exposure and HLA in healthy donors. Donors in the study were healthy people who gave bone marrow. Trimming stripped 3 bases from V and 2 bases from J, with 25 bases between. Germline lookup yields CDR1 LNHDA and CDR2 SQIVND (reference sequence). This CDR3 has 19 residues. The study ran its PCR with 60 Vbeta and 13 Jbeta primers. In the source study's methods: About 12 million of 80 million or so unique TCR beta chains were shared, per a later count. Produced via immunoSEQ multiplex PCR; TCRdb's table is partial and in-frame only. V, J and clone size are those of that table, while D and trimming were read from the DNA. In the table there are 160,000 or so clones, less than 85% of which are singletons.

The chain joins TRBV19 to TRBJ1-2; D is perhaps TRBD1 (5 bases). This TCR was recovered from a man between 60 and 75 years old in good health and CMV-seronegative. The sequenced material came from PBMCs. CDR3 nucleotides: TGTGCCAGTAGTATTTTTGTGTCAGACAGACGCTTAACCAACTATGGCTACACCTTC. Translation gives CASSIFVSDRRLTNYGYTF.